A selection of T cell receptor beta chains follows, all from one sample in a study of T cells expressing NK-cell markers. TCRdb reprocessed the 5' RACE reads; each CDR3 protein has one entry and no DNA is given. The sample has about 260,000 distinct CDR3 sequences; the top ten hold 4% to 4.5%. The specimen sequenced was blood T cells: a sorted CD56 or NKG2C T cell subset, CD4+ or CD8+ T cells, or bulk PBMC T cells (not recorded which). These receptor sequences come from a woman aged 18 to 69 in good health. Both conserved end residues are part of each CDR3.

CSARFQTLNTGELFF	TRBV20-1	TRBJ2-2
CASSQDGGRGFTDTQYF	TRBV4-3	TRBJ2-3
CASSSRTSVKDTQYF	TRBV7-3	TRBJ2-3
CASSQGGAYNEQFF	TRBV4-2	TRBJ2-1
CASSPYRGQGATDTQYF	TRBV11-2	TRBJ2-3
CASSTPPAASNEKLFF	TRBV19	TRBJ1-4
CASSYPSGTGTGELFF	TRBV6-2/TRBV6-3	TRBJ2-2
CSATRASGTGELFF	TRBV20-1	TRBJ2-2
CAIASSGAGGNEQFF	TRBV10-3	TRBJ2-1
CASSSSGGLYEQYF	TRBV11-2	TRBJ2-7
CASSEMGGRPLGTQYF	TRBV6-1	TRBJ2-5
CSAGTSGRADNEQFF	TRBV20-1	TRBJ2-1
CASSDLTSGSYEQYF	TRBV25-1	TRBJ2-7
CASSSYLAGDTQYF	TRBV7-2	TRBJ2-3
CASTSDYNTGELFF	TRBV27	TRBJ2-2